The clone carrying this TCR beta chain has a handful of counts. Its antigen is not identified. TCRdb recomputed calls from the 5' RACE reads with MiXCR, one row per CDR3 protein. The sample records fewer than 150,000 distinct CDR3 sequences, over 7% being singletons. This record belongs to a study of T cells after yellow fever vaccination. Study-level results: Most clones from primary vaccination were detected again post-booster (just over 95% CD4, roughly 91% CD8). There was a possibility that FACS-sorted repertoires contained abundant clonotypes contaminating from the bulk population.

The CDR3 totals 15 residues. Germline assignment: CDR1 SGHTA and CDR2 FQGNSA. J was trimmed by 7 bases and V by 2 bases; bases with no gene match: 8. The receptor was derived from a man aged 25 to 45 who received the YFV17D yellow fever vaccine. The material was CD4+ T cells sorted from PBMCs, obtained 5 days after the yellow fever booster vaccination. The chain uses TRBV7-2 and TRBJ2-7, with 10 nucleotides matching TRBD2. For the CDR3, the DNA is TGTGCCAGCAGCTTACACCTAGCGGGAGCTGGGGAGCAGTACTTC. It yields the protein CASSLHLAGAGEQYF. Together with reference TRBV7-2 and TRBJ2-7, the CDR3 gives the full variable domain: GAGVSQSPSNKVTEKGKDVELRCDPISGHTALYWYRQSLGQGLEFLIYFQGNSAPDKSGLPSDRFSAERTGGSVSTLTIQRTQQEDSAVYLCASSLHLAGAGEQYFGPGTRLTVT.